This T cell receptor (beta chain) came from a study of T-cell memory formation after mild COVID-19. Study-level results: Specificity for SARS-CoV-2 was not confirmed among the second-wave clones peaking on day 37. The study found contracting CD4+ clones mainly in CM and EM and contracting CD8+ clones in EMRA. Clones that got smaller from day 15 to 85 had even CD4/CD8, while clones growing later tipped toward CD4+.

The CDR3 is 16 residues long. Germline CDR1 is SGHTA and CDR2 is FQGNSA. With 2 bases clipped from V and 5 bases from J, the junction kept 4 bases outside the gene matches. A word on this clonotype: Its matching antigen is unknown.

TCRdb fed the 5' RACE reads into MiXCR, producing one record per CDR3 protein. Of around 250,000 distinct CDR3 sequences listed, around 15% are singletons. The receptor was derived from a man aged 18 to 35 who had mild COVID-19 (a few samples of this study predate the infection). Cell type and time point are not known. The chain combines TRBV7-2 with TRBJ2-1, with TRBD2 identical over 12 bases. Specimen: PBMCs or a T cell subset sorted from them (not recorded which). The CDR3 here is CASSLLAGGRDNEQFF. The CDR3, as DNA: TGTGCCAGCAGCTTACTAGCGGGGGGGAGGGACAATGAGCAGTTCTTC.